This TCR beta chain appears in the sequencing data of a study of blood T cell repertoires in COVID-19. Generated by immunoSEQ multiplex PCR, the TCRdb table keeps only in-frame clones and is missing some. The sample has 110,000 or so clones, around 90% seen once. Germline-derived CDR1 and CDR2 are KGHDR and SFDVKD. The CDR3 is 13 residues long. The V end lost 6 bases, the J end lost 3 bases, and 7 bases lay between the germline ends. The source material was peripheral blood. The V call is TRBV24-1, the J call TRBJ2-2; D ambiguous. The receptor was derived from a human donor in a cohort sampled during active COVID-19. The CDR3 spells CATSSQYTGELFF. CDR3 coding DNA: TGTGCCACCAGTTCACAGTACACCGGGGAGCTGTTTTTT.